This T cell receptor (beta chain) was found in a study of T cell responses to AZD1222 COVID-19 vaccine. The protocol was immunoSEQ multiplex PCR, while the TCRdb copy is restricted to in-frame clones and leaves out a portion. Of more than 95,000 clones detected, roughly nine tenths appear once; the ten largest clones hold around 45%. Trimming took 6 bases from V and 5 from J, leaving 10 bases between them. The CDR3 loop spans 13 amino acids. CDR1 WNHNN and CDR2 SYGVQD come from the germline V gene (reference sequence). Comment on this clone: What it binds is unknown.

Notes on the study in general: Close to half of spike-specific TCRs reportedly recognize unmutated variant regions. Spike-spanning, vaccine-associated CD4 TCRs were dominant at 160-218 and 743-854. An increase in Spike-specific TCR breadth and depth was observed after two AZD1222 doses. Clonal diversity may have been underestimated in mostly white British donors.

This material consisted of peripheral blood, taken 28 days after the second AZD1222 dose. The chain has TRBV10-1 and TRBJ2-2; D not resolved. The source is an adult who received the AZD1222 COVID-19 vaccine. CDR3 coding DNA: TGCGCCAGCAGCCATAGACGTACCGGGGAGCTGTTTTTT. Its protein product is CASSHRRTGELFF.